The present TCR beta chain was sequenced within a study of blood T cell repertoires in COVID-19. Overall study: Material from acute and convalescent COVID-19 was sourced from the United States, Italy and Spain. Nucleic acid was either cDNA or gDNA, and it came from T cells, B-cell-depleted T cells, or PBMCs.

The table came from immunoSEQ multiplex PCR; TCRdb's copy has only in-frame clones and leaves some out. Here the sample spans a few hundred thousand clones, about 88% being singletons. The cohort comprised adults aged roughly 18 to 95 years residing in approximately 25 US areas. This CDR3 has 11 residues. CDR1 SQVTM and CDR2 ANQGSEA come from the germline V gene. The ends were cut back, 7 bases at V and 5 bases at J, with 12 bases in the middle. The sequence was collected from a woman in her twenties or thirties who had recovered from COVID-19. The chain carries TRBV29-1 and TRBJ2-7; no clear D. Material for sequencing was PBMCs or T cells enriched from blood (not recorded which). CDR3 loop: CSASPGHEQYF. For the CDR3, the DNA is TGCAGCGCTTCGCCTGGCCACGAGCAGTACTTC.